This is a list of T cell receptor beta chains from one sample in a study of graft-versus-host responses after intestinal transplantation. Libraries were prepared by immunoSEQ multiplex PCR; TCRdb keeps only in-frame clonotypes and omits some of them. The repertoire holds more than 80,000 clones, 85% to 90% seen once, with 0.3% to 0.4% in the top ten. These receptors' targets are unknown. The sequenced sample was unstimulated CD4+ T cells sorted from spleen or lymph node cells, obtained before intestinal transplant. The receptors were sampled from a human donor who received an intestinal transplant. CDR3s include the opening cysteine and the closing phenylalanine or tryptophan. Each record gives: V gene, clone size, J gene, D gene, CDR3 protein, CDR3 DNA. A D gene is named only where the DNA matches it firmly. Clone size appears in some rows only: once, few, many, or a class for an expanded clone.

TRBV5-5	.	TRBJ1-2	TRBD1	CASSLGPRDSYGYTF	TGTGCCAGCAGCTTGGGGCCCCGGGACAGCTATGGCTACACCTTC
TRBV28	.	TRBJ1-4	.	CASRASAGAANEKLFF	TGTGCCAGCAGGGCCTCGGCGGGGGCAGCTAATGAAAAACTGTTTTTT
TRBV11-2	once	TRBJ2-3	.	CASSLAGAPDTQYF	TGTGCCAGCAGCTTAGCGGGAGCCCCAGATACGCAGTATTTT
TRBV6-1	.	TRBJ2-3	.	CASSAKANTQYF	TGTGCCAGCAGTGCTAAAGCGAATACGCAGTATTTT
TRBV7-9	.	TRBJ2-1	TRBD1	CASSLGQELGNEQFF	TGTGCCAGCAGCCTCGGACAGGAATTGGGCAATGAGCAGTTCTTC
TRBV5-8	.	TRBJ1-5	.	CASSPTGDYSNQPQHF	TGTGCCAGCAGCCCCACGGGGGACTATAGCAATCAGCCCCAGCATTTT
TRBV5-1	.	TRBJ1-1	.	CASSLARMTTEAFF	TGCGCCAGCAGCTTGGCCAGGATGACCACTGAAGCTTTCTTT
TRBV27	few	TRBJ1-1	.	CASSSLDSANTEAFF	TGTGCCAGCAGTTCGCTAGACAGTGCGAACACTGAAGCTTTCTTT
TRBV28	.	TRBJ2-5	TRBD1	CASSLDRVVETQYF	TGTGCCAGCAGTTTAGACAGGGTGGTGGAGACCCAGTACTTC
TRBV18	.	TRBJ2-2	.	CASSPVVLGGGTGELFF	TGTGCCAGCTCACCAGTCGTTCTGGGAGGAGGTACCGGGGAGCTGTTTTTT
TRBV6-1	.	TRBJ1-4	.	CASSLSTGEKLFF	TGTGCCAGCAGCCTGTCTACGGGGGAAAAACTGTTTTTT
TRBV14	.	TRBJ1-1	TRBD1	CASSQMTGVEAFF	TGTGCCAGCAGCCAAATGACAGGGGTTGAAGCTTTCTTT
TRBV27	.	TRBJ2-1	.	CASSPVYEGEQFF	TGTGCCAGCAGTCCCGTCTACGAGGGTGAGCAGTTCTTC